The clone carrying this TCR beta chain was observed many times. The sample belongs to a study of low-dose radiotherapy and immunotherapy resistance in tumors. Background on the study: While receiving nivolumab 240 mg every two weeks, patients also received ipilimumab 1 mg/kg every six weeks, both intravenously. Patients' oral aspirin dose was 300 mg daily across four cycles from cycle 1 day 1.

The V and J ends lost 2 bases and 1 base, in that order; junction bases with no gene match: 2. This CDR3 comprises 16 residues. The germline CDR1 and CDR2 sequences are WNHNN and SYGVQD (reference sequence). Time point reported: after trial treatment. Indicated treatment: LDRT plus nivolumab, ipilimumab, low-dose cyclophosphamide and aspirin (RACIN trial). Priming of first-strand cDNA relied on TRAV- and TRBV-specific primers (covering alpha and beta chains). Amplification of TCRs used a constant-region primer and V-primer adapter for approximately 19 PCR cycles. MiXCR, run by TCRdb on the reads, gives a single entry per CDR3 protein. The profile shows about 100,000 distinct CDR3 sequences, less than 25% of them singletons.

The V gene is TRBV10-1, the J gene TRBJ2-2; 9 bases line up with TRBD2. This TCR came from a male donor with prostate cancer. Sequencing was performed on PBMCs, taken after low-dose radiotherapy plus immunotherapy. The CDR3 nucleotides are TGCGCCAGCAGTGAGCTACTAGCGGGGAACACCGGGGAGCTGTTTTTT. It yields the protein CASSELLAGNTGELFF.